This is a list of T cell receptor beta chains from one sample in a study of graft-versus-host responses after intestinal transplantation. Produced via immunoSEQ multiplex PCR; TCRdb's table is partial and in-frame only. The sample comprises 90,000 to 150,000 clones, approximately 96% of which are singletons, and more than 3% rests with the top ten. Which antigens these TCRs recognize remains unknown. The sample was unstimulated CD8+ T cells sorted from spleen or lymph node cells, taken before intestinal transplant. These receptors were obtained from a human donor who received an intestinal transplant. CDR3s include the opening cysteine and the closing phenylalanine or tryptophan. The D gene is left open where the match is weak. Not all rows give a size; the values are once, few, many and, for expanded clones, a class.

cdr3_length j_call d_call clone_size v_call cdr3_nt cdr3_aa
15 TRBJ2-3 - - TRBV7-3 TGTGCCAGCTCCTTGGGAGGCCCCAGCACAGATACGCAGTATTTT CASSLGGPSTDTQYF
16 TRBJ2-1 TRBD2 once TRBV5-1 TGCGCCAGCAGCTTGGAGGCGGGAGGGCCGTTGAATGAGCAGTTCTTC CASSLEAGGPLNEQFF
16 TRBJ2-2 TRBD2 - TRBV5-5 TGTGCCAGCAGTCGTCGAGGGGAGGGGCTCACCGGGGAGCTGTTTTTT CASSRRGEGLTGELFF
12 TRBJ2-7 - - TRBV19 TGTGCCAGTTTAGGGAGCTCCTACGAGCAGTACTTC CASLGSSYEQYF
16 TRBJ2-2 TRBD1 - TRBV4-1 TGCGCCAGCAGCCAAGGCAGGGGGCTGGACACCGGGGAGCTGTTTTTT CASSQGRGLDTGELFF
14 TRBJ2-5 - - TRBV7-2 TGTGCCAGCTCTACAGGGTCAGGGGGGGAGACCCAGTACTTC CASSTGSGGETQYF
19 TRBJ2-7 TRBD1 - TRBV5-5 TGTGCCAGCAGCTACACATCAACCGGGACAGGGGGCGTGCTCTACGAGCAGTACTTC CASSYTSTGTGGVLYEQYF
14 TRBJ1-2 TRBD1 - TRBV19 TGTGCCAGTAGTATAGGTCACAGGGGAAATGGCTACACCTTC CASSIGHRGNGYTF
13 TRBJ2-3 - once TRBV6-5 TGTGCCAGCAGTTACATTGGGGCAGATACGCAGTATTTT CASSYIGADTQYF
13 TRBJ1-1 - - TRBV25-1 TGTGCCAGCAGTGATACGGGTAGGACTGAAGCTTTCTTT CASSDTGRTEAFF